These T cell receptor beta chains were read from a single sample in a study of blood T cell repertoires in COVID-19. Data came from immunoSEQ multiplex PCR; TCRdb stores just in-frame clones and leaves some out. The sample yields around 50,000 clones, 65% to 85% seen once. Sequences were obtained from peripheral blood. These receptors came from a man between 70 and 80 years old with acute or convalescent COVID-19. Each CDR3 is given with its conserved first and last residue. A D gene is named only where the DNA matches it firmly. Only some rows state a clone size, as once, few, many or a class for expanded clones.

cdr3_length,j_call,clone_size,v_call,d_call,cdr3_nt,cdr3_aa
13,TRBJ2-1,.,TRBV29-1,TRBD1,TGCAGCGTTGAGGAGGACAGGGTCAATGAGCAGTTCTTC,CSVEEDRVNEQFF
11,TRBJ1-1,.,TRBV5-1,.,TGCGCCAGCAGCCCGGTCACTGAAGCTTTCTTT,CASSPVTEAFF
16,TRBJ1-5,.,TRBV5-3,TRBD1,TGTGCCAGAAGCTTGGGACAGGGGGCCCTCAATCAGCCCCAGCATTTT,CARSLGQGALNQPQHF
14,TRBJ1-4,.,TRBV9,TRBD1,TGTGCCAGCAGCGTAGGTACAGGGGGTGAAAAACTGTTTTTT,CASSVGTGGEKLFF
15,TRBJ2-4,.,TRBV11-3,TRBD2,TGTGCCAGCAGCTTGCGGGGAGGGAGGGCCAACATTCAGTACTTC,CASSLRGGRANIQYF
14,TRBJ2-2,.,TRBV4-3,.,TGCGCCAGCAGCCGAGCCGTTGACACCGGGGAGCTGTTTTTT,CASSRAVDTGELFF
14,TRBJ2-5,once,TRBV30,TRBD2,TGTGCCTGGACCCTCGGGGGGGGGCAGGAGACCCAGTACTTC,CAWTLGGGQETQYF
14,TRBJ1-5,.,TRBV10-3,.,TGTGCCATCAGTGAGTCGAGGACAGATCAGCCCCAGCATTTT,CAISESRTDQPQHF
15,TRBJ2-1,.,TRBV5-1,TRBD2,TGCGCCAGCAGCTTGGTAGCGGGAACAAACAATGAGCAGTTCTTC,CASSLVAGTNNEQFF
15,TRBJ1-5,.,TRBV19,TRBD1,TGTGCCAGTTCTAGAGGGGGCTATAGCAATCAGCCCCAGCATTTT,CASSRGGYSNQPQHF
16,TRBJ1-6,.,TRBV7-9,TRBD1,TGTGCCAGCAGCTTAGGGACGCGGACAGGGAACTCACCCCTCCACTTT,CASSLGTRTGNSPLHF
15,TRBJ1-1,.,TRBV5-1,.,TGCGCCAGCAGCCCGGTGGGAGGGGGGAACACTGAAGCTTTCTTT,CASSPVGGGNTEAFF
13,TRBJ2-2,.,TRBV30,TRBD1,TGTGCCTGGAGTGCGGACAGGGGCCGGGAGCTGTTTTTT,CAWSADRGRELFF
15,TRBJ1-2,few,TRBV2,.,TGTGCCAGCAGTGAATGGTCAGGGGTGGACTATGGCTACACCTTC,CASSEWSGVDYGYTF
16,TRBJ2-7,.,TRBV9,.,TGTGCCAGCAGCACTCATCGGAGGGAAGGGATCTACGAGCAGTACTTC,CASSTHRREGIYEQYF
13,TRBJ1-2,.,TRBV3-1/TRBV3-2,.,TGTGCCAGCAGTCCTGACAGGCTCTCCTCCAGCACCTTC,CASSPDRLSSSTF
16,TRBJ2-1,.,TRBV5-4,TRBD1,TGTGCCAGCAGTCACGCCGGGACAGCCTCCTACAATGAGCAGTTCTTC,CASSHAGTASYNEQFF
15,TRBJ2-3,once,TRBV5-8,.,TGTGCCAGCAGCTTTAGGGGGTTAGTTTCAGATACGCAGTATTTT,CASSFRGLVSDTQYF
15,TRBJ1-1,.,TRBV7-9,.,TGTGCCAGCAGTTACGCTGGGGGCGCGGAGACTGAAGCTTTCTTT,CASSYAGGAETEAFF
14,TRBJ2-5,.,TRBV10-1,.,TGCGCCAGCAGTGAGCCGGGTATCCAAGAGACCCAGTACTTC,CASSEPGIQETQYF
15,TRBJ1-5,.,TRBV6-6,TRBD1,TGTGCCAGCAGTCGGACAGGGTATAGCAATCAGCCCCAGCATTTT,CASSRTGYSNQPQHF
14,TRBJ2-3,once,TRBV10-3,TRBD2,TGTGCCATCAAAAGCGGGGGTGGGACAGATACGCAGTATTTT,CAIKSGGGTDTQYF
12,TRBJ2-7,.,TRBV7-9,.,TGTGCCAGCCGCCACAGCTCCTACGAGCAGTACTTC,CASRHSSYEQYF
13,TRBJ2-1,.,TRBV9,.,TGTGCCAGCAGCGTAGGAGCCAGGAATGAGCAGTTCTTC,CASSVGARNEQFF
17,TRBJ2-3,.,TRBV20-1,TRBD2,TGCAGTGCTAGTTCCCCGGGCGCGGGAGGGGTAACAGATACGCAGTATTTT,CSASSPGAGGVTDTQYF
19,TRBJ1-5,.,TRBV6-2/TRBV6-3,.,TGTGCCAGCAGCCCTCCGGGAGAATCCGGGCCTTACCGGAGTCAGCCCCAGCATTTT,CASSPPGESGPYRSQPQHF
14,TRBJ2-5,.,TRBV5-1,.,TGCGCCAGCAGCCCGGCCCAGGGGAAAGAGACCCAGTACTTC,CASSPAQGKETQYF
12,TRBJ1-2,.,TRBV12-3/TRBV12-4,TRBD1,TGTGCCAGCAGGGACAGGGACTATGGCTACACCTTC,CASRDRDYGYTF
15,TRBJ1-6,.,TRBV10-3,TRBD1,TGTGCCATCAGTGATGGGCAGGGGGGCGATTCACCCCTCCACTTT,CAISDGQGGDSPLHF
14,TRBJ1-5,.,TRBV27,.,TGTGCCAGCAGTTCCGACTATCGAAATCAGCCCCAGCATTTT,CASSSDYRNQPQHF
12,TRBJ1-4,few,TRBV28,.,TGTGCCAGCACCGGAACTAATGAAAAACTGTTTTTT,CASTGTNEKLFF
15,TRBJ2-7,.,TRBV7-2,.,TGTGCCAGCAGCTTCTCCCGGGACACGTCCTACGAGCAGTACTTC,CASSFSRDTSYEQYF